A single sample gave rise to the 32 T cell receptor beta chains below, sequenced in a study of cytomegalovirus exposure and HLA in healthy donors. Profiled with immunoSEQ multiplex PCR; TCRdb holds only in-frame clones, not every one. The data show 150,000 to 200,000 clones, roughly 95% seen once. Sequenced sample: PBMCs. The receptors here all came from a woman aged 18-29 years in good health and CMV-seronegative.

In this sample, this clone turned up once. J is TRBJ2-4 and V is TRBV29-1, with TRBD2 as a possible D gene (5 bases). CDR3 length: 14 residues. Per germline, CDR1 SQVTM and CDR2 ANQGSEA. V dropped 4 bases and J dropped 3 bases, with 13 bases sitting between them. DNA for the CDR3: TGCAGCGTTGGCCTTTCCCGGGGCAAAAACATTCAGTACTTC. As protein: CSVGLSRGKNIQYF.

The genes are TRBV14 and TRBJ2-4; 7 bases line up with TRBD1. V lost 6 bases and J lost 11; bases outside the gene matches: 7. The CDR3 runs to 12 residues. The germline CDR1 and CDR2 sequences are SGHDN and FVKESK. Here the CDR3 DNA reads TGTGCCAGCAGTGCAGCCGGGACAGTTCAGTACTTC. Translated, it gives CASSAAGTVQYF.

V and J are TRBV2 and TRBJ2-7, with 7 bases that match TRBD2. This CDR3 has 13 residues. After removal of 6 bases from V and 2 bases from J, the junction contained 4 bases not matched to a gene. Germline lookup yields CDR1 SNHLY and CDR2 FYNNEI. CDR3 region: CASSTGTTYEQYF. CDR3 DNA sequence: TGTGCCAGCAGCACCGGGACTACCTACGAGCAGTACTTC.

This chain uses TRBV25-1 with TRBJ1-6; 10 nucleotides align to TRBD1. Losses at the gene ends were 4 bases for V and 9 bases for J; bases not matched to a gene: 3. In germline, CDR1 is MGHDK, CDR2 SYGVNS. The CDR3 contains 14 residues. CDR3 sequence reads: CASSGDRGSSPLHF. Written as DNA, the CDR3 is TGTGCCAGCAGTGGGGACAGGGGAAGTTCACCCCTCCACTTT.

This chain uses TRBV7-8 with TRBJ1-2; no firm D call. CDR3 length: 15 amino acids. The germline V gene encodes CDR1 SGHVS and CDR2 FQNEAQ. Deletions cut 5 bases from V and 7 bases from J, with 20 bases between. The CDR3 nucleotides read TGTGCCAGCAGCACCCGAGGCGAAGCAATGGGTGGCTACACCTTC. As protein: CASSTRGEAMGGYTF.

The chain joins TRBV6-1 to TRBJ2-7; 8 nucleotides line up with TRBD1. The CDR3 runs 15 residues. Germline lookup yields CDR1 MNHNS and CDR2 SASEGT. J lost 1 base, V lost 2 bases, and 4 bases had no gene match. The CDR3 loop reads CASSEWGTGSYEQYF. In nucleotides, the CDR3 is TGTGCCAGCAGTGAATGGGGGACAGGATCCTACGAGCAGTACTTC.

This chain links TRBV27 with TRBJ1-6; tentatively, D is TRBD1 (5 bases). The CDR3 consists of 15 residues. Trimming removed 4 bases from V and 9 bases from J, with 16 bases in between. The germline CDR1 and CDR2 sequences are MNHEY and SMNVEV (reference sequence). The CDR3 sequence: CASSSFGGNTSPLHF. DNA for the CDR3: TGTGCCAGCAGTTCCTTTGGGGGGAATACTTCACCCCTCCACTTT.

The chain combines TRBV6-6 with TRBJ1-5, with 10 bases identical to TRBD1. Germline V lookup: CDR1 MNHNY, CDR2 SVGAGI (reference sequence). The V gene end was trimmed by 5 bases and the J gene end by 5 bases; junction bases not matched to a gene: 6. The CDR3 loop spans 15 amino acids. In nucleotides, the CDR3 is TGTGCCAGCAGTGCCGGACAGGGGGTGGATCAGCCCCAGCATTTT. Protein sequence: CASSAGQGVDQPQHF.

The chain combines TRBV9 with TRBJ2-1, with 8 bases matching TRBD1. The germline V gene encodes CDR1 SGDLS and CDR2 YYNGEE. V dropped 3 bases and J dropped 4; count of bases not matched to a gene: 9. The CDR3 extends over 16 amino acids. The CDR3 bases are TGTGCCAGCAGCGCAGGACAGGGATCGGGTTACAATGAGCAGTTCTTC. This gives the protein CASSAGQGSGYNEQFF.

The chain employs TRBV2 and TRBJ2-2; 8 positions match TRBD1. The germline V gene has CDR1 SNHLY and CDR2 FYNNEI. Losses at the gene ends were 6 bases for V and 4 bases for J; bases not matched to a gene: 7. The CDR3 runs to 15 residues. CDR3 nucleotide sequence: TGTGCCAGCAGCCCGCAGGGGGCCAGCACCGGGGAGCTGTTTTTT. It specifies CASSPQGASTGELFF.

The count of this clone is one. The genes are TRBV29-1 and TRBJ2-7; 15 bases map to TRBD2. The length of the CDR3 is 14 residues. The V and J ends lost 6 bases and 4 bases, in that order; junction bases with no gene match: 4. Per germline, CDR1 SQVTM and CDR2 ANQGSEA. The CDR3, as DNA: TGCAGCGTGGGGGGACTAGCGGGGGGATACGAGCAGTACTTC. This translates into CSVGGLAGGYEQYF.

J is TRBJ2-7 and V is TRBV6-6; 9 bases map to TRBD1. Unmatched junction bases numbered 6, after V lost 6 bases and J lost 0 bases. The germline V gene has CDR1 MNHNY and CDR2 SVGAGI (reference sequence). The CDR3 loop spans 15 amino acids. CDR3: CASSTRQGDSYEQYF. Here the CDR3 DNA reads TGTGCCAGCAGCACCCGACAGGGGGACTCCTACGAGCAGTACTTC.

V is TRBV19 and J is TRBJ1-5, with 7 nucleotides matching TRBD1. V lost 3 bases and J lost 4; bases outside the gene matches: 9. The V gene's germline CDR1 is LNHDA and CDR2 SQIVND (reference sequence). The CDR3 loop spans 16 amino acids. The CDR3 DNA reads TGTGCCAGTAGTATGGGGACAGTCAGTTGGAATCAGCCCCAGCATTTT. Translation gives CASSMGTVSWNQPQHF. Using reference TRBV19 and TRBJ1-5 for the parts outside the CDR3, the full variable domain is DGGITQSPKYLFRKEGQNVTLSCEQNLNHDAMYWYRQDPGQGLRLIYYSQIVNDFQKGDIAEGYSVSREKKESFPLTVTSAQKNPTAFYLCASSMGTVSWNQPQHFGDGTRLSIL.

This chain connects TRBV9 to TRBJ2-5; D perhaps matches TRBD1 (5 bases). The CDR3 runs 15 residues. Trimming shortened V by 0 bases and J by 2 bases, and 11 bases separated the two germline ends. Germline loops: CDR1 SGDLS, CDR2 YYNGEE. The CDR3 is CASSVEPGPQETQYF. CDR3 DNA: TGTGCCAGCAGCGTAGAGCCAGGGCCTCAAGAGACCCAGTACTTC.

This sequence joins TRBV5-6 and TRBJ2-5, with 7 bases identical to TRBD1. Per germline, CDR1 SGHDT and CDR2 YYEEEE. Germline trimming cut 3 bases from V and 2 bases from J; bases unmatched to any gene: 10. There are 16 residues in the CDR3. This chain's CDR3 is CASSSYRGTSQETQYF. The CDR3 bases are TGTGCCAGCAGCTCCTACAGGGGAACAAGTCAAGAGACCCAGTACTTC.

The chain combines TRBV7-2 with TRBJ2-3; no firm D call. Germline V lookup: CDR1 SGHTA, CDR2 FQGNSA. CDR3 size: 15 residues. Trimming removed 3 bases at V and 0 bases at J, with 10 bases between. The CDR3 region is CASSFYYRSTDTQYF. For the CDR3, the DNA is TGTGCCAGCAGCTTTTATTATCGGAGCACAGATACGCAGTATTTT.

The chain couples TRBV7-2 to TRBJ2-4, with 12 bases that match TRBD2. The CDR3 totals 19 residues. Looked up from germline, CDR1 is SGHTA and CDR2 is FQGNSA. J was trimmed by 1 base and V by 1 base; bases with no gene match: 8. The chain's CDR3 is CASSLGSSGGGLAKNIQYF. CDR3 nucleotides: TGTGCCAGCAGCTTAGGGTCTAGCGGGGGGGGCTTGGCCAAAAACATTCAGTACTTC.

The chain joins TRBV29-1 to TRBJ2-7, with 8 bases fitting TRBD1. The CDR3 has 12 amino acids. The germline V gene encodes CDR1 SQVTM and CDR2 ANQGSEA. The V segment lost 7 bases and the J segment 2 bases; nucleotides outside the gene matches: 4. The CDR3: CSARQGTYEQYF. The CDR3 coding sequence is TGCAGCGCCAGACAGGGGACCTACGAGCAGTACTTC.

The rearrangement joins TRBV5-1 to TRBJ1-2; TRBD1 might be the D (6 bases). V lost 1 base to trimming and J lost 13 bases, with 14 bases between them. Germline assignment: CDR1 SGHRS and CDR2 YFSETQ. The CDR3 sequence is 12 residues long. CDR3 residues: CASSLPGVLSTF. The CDR3 DNA reads as TGCGCCAGCAGCTTGCCAGGGGTATTGTCCACCTTC.

The chain combines TRBV6-1 with TRBJ1-1; 8 bases line up with TRBD1. V was clipped by 1 base and J by 5 bases; unmatched bases: 12. In germline, CDR1 is MNHNS, CDR2 SASEGT. The CDR3 totals 17 residues. The CDR3 region is CASSEVAGGSTNTEAFF. CDR3 DNA: TGTGCCAGCAGTGAAGTGGCAGGGGGCAGTACTAATACTGAAGCTTTCTTT.

V usage is TRBV19 and J usage is TRBJ1-2; 7 nucleotides line up with TRBD1. Trimming removed 5 bases from V and 3 bases from J; junction bases left unmatched: 6. Germline V gene sequence: CDR1 LNHDA, CDR2 SQIVND (reference sequence). The CDR3 consists of 14 residues. The CDR3 is CASSRRQGDYGYTF. CDR3 DNA: TGTGCCAGTAGTCGAAGACAGGGTGACTATGGCTACACCTTC.

This chain uses TRBV19 with TRBJ2-2; the D is unclear. The CDR3 is 13 residues long. Germline values: CDR1 LNHDA, CDR2 SQIVND (reference sequence). Trimming shortened V by 3 bases and J by 7 bases, and 9 bases separated the two germline ends. Here the CDR3 reads CASSIFPGGELFF. The CDR3 DNA reads TGTGCCAGTAGTATCTTCCCGGGCGGGGAGCTGTTTTTT.

This clone was recorded only once. The chain recombines TRBV30 with TRBJ2-7; D is perhaps TRBD2 (6 bases). The CDR3 runs 14 residues. The V end lost 2 bases, the J end lost 9 bases, and 20 bases lay between the germline ends. From germline, CDR1 is GTSNPN and CDR2 SVGIG (reference sequence). The CDR3 protein is CAWSPGEAGWRQYF. DNA of the CDR3: TGTGCCTGGAGTCCCGGGGAGGCAGGGTGGCGGCAGTACTTC.

The gene calls are TRBV5-6 and TRBJ1-1; D is perhaps TRBD1 (5 bases). V shed 3 bases and J shed 11 bases, with 17 bases lying between them. Germline V gene sequence: CDR1 SGHDT, CDR2 YYEEEE. The CDR3 spans 13 residues. As DNA, the CDR3 is TGTGCCAGCAGCTCTGCAGGGATCCTCAGGGCTTTCTTT. Protein: CASSSAGILRAFF.

The CDR3 sequence: CASSQKASYEQYF. CDR3 sequence (DNA): TGTGCCAGCAGTCAAAAAGCGTCCTACGAGCAGTACTTC. The chain has TRBV5-6 and TRBJ2-7, with no clear D. V lost 5 bases, J lost 1 base, and 10 bases lay in between. CDR3 length equals 13 residues. Germline values: CDR1 SGHDT, CDR2 YYEEEE. Full variable domain (remainder filled in from reference TRBV5-6 and TRBJ2-7): DAGVTQSPTHLIKTRGQQVTLRCSPKSGHDTVSWYQQALGQGPQFIFQYYEEEERQRGNFPDRFSGHQFPNYSSELNVNALLLGDSALYLCASSQKASYEQYFGPGTRLTVT.

The chain is built from TRBV11-1 and TRBJ2-1, with D maybe TRBD2 (7 bases). The ends were cut back, 7 bases at V and 8 bases at J, with 21 bases in the middle. In germline, CDR1 is SGHAT, CDR2 FQDESV (reference sequence). There are 15 residues in the CDR3. The CDR3 loop is CASTLLGGPRDEQFF. CDR3 nucleotides: TGTGCCAGCACCTTGTTGGGGGGGCCACGGGATGAGCAGTTCTTC.

The rearrangement uses TRBV2 and TRBJ2-5, with TRBD2 matching 7 bases. Germline lookup yields CDR1 SNHLY and CDR2 FYNNEI. The CDR3 totals 14 residues. V lost 7 bases to trimming and J lost 5 bases; unmatched junction nucleotides: 10. CDR3 nucleotides: TGTGCCAGCACGAGGTCAGCGGGGCGGGAGACCCAGTACTTC. Its protein product is CASTRSAGRETQYF.

This clone has only one observation. The rearrangement links TRBV5-1 to TRBJ2-5; 11 positions match TRBD2. Per the germline V gene, CDR1 is SGHRS and CDR2 is YFSETQ. The CDR3 has 16 amino acids. V lost 5 bases, J lost 4 bases, and 10 bases stayed unmatched. The CDR3 nucleotides read TGCGCCAGCAGTCGTAGCGGGGGGGCCAAAATAGAGACCCAGTACTTC. Translation: CASSRSGGAKIETQYF.

V is TRBV2 and J is TRBJ2-1; no definite D call. The CDR3 has 13 residues. The V end was cut by 0 bases, the J end by 6 bases, with 6 bases between. CDR1 is SNHLY and CDR2 is FYNNEI in the germline V gene. The CDR3: CASSEALSNEQFF. Written as DNA, the CDR3 is TGTGCCAGCAGTGAAGCCCTATCCAATGAGCAGTTCTTC.

The sample holds a few counts of this clone. V usage is TRBV9 and J usage is TRBJ2-3, with 12 bases that match TRBD2. The CDR3 covers 16 residues. Germline V CDR1 and CDR2: SGDLS, YYNGEE. V dropped 3 bases and J dropped 1; count of bases not matched to a gene: 3. CDR3 bases: TGTGCCAGCAGCGCGACTAGCGGGGGCCGCACAGATACGCAGTATTTT. Translated, it gives CASSATSGGRTDTQYF. Together with reference TRBV9 and TRBJ2-3, the CDR3 gives the full variable domain: DSGVTQTPKHLITATGQRVTLRCSPRSGDLSVYWYQQSLDQGLQFLIQYYNGEERAKGNILERFSAQQFPDLHSELNLSSLELGDSALYFCASSATSGGRTDTQYFGPGTRLTVL.

The chain joins TRBV11-3 to TRBJ1-1, with TRBD1 identical over 7 bases. Germline loops: CDR1 SGHNT, CDR2 YENEEA. With V trimmed by 1 base and J by 0 bases, 2 bases remained unmatched. The CDR3 is 15 amino acids. DNA for the CDR3: TGTGCCAGCAGCTTAGGCAGGGGGATGAACACTGAAGCTTTCTTT. Its translation: CASSLGRGMNTEAFF.

This clone was counted only a few times. V usage is TRBV5-6 and J usage is TRBJ1-2; TRBD1 matches 12 bases. The CDR3 is 16 residues long. The germline gives CDR1 SGHDT, CDR2 YYEEEE. V gave up 4 bases and J gave up 5 bases; unmatched junction bases: 9. CDR3 in amino acids: CASSGDRGRSGYGYTF. CDR3 in DNA: TGTGCCAGCAGCGGGGACAGGGGGCGCAGCGGATATGGCTACACCTTC.